This TCR beta chain was identified in a study of shared clonotypes between healthy human individuals. Study as a whole: Per-donor plates numbered three CD4 naive, three CD4 memory, two CD8 naive and one CD8 memory.

This clone was seen only a few times. The germline V gene encodes CDR1 MNHNS and CDR2 SASEGT. The V gene lost 5 bases and the J gene lost 4 bases, with 16 bases spanning the gap. The CDR3 runs 15 residues. Repertoires were generated with immunoSEQ multiplex PCR, while TCRdb's copy carries only in-frame clones and drops some. The sample includes around 1,000,000 clones, about 72% seen only once; the top ten take 0.7% to 0.95%. Donors comprised only Caucasian adults living in Nashville, Tennessee. V gene TRBV6-1 combines with J gene TRBJ2-3, with D perhaps matching TRBD1 or TRBD2 (6 bases each). This TCR was recovered from a man younger than 35 in good health. Some clones in this sample may be carry-over from other donors' samples. Sequenced sample: memory CD4+ T cells from PBMCs. The subset was: CD45RA-negative fraction. CDR3 DNA sequence: TGTGCCAGCAGTATCGAGGCAGGGGAGGCAGATACGCAGTATTTT. This gives the protein CASSIEAGEADTQYF.